The T cell receptor (beta chain) described here comes from a study of regulatory T cells in long-lasting Graves disease. Trimming cost V 6 bases and J 2 bases; bases outside gene matches: 8. There are 16 residues in the CDR3. Germline assignment: CDR1 MNHNS and CDR2 SASEGT. Specified time point: newly diagnosed GD, antithyroid drugs for less than 3 months. After RNA was extracted from PBMCs, the TCR library was made from it. At least ten counts were recorded for this clonotype. The authors built TCR beta libraries using iRepertoire HTBI primers and Arm-PCR of CDR3 regions. TCRdb re-called the multiplex PCR reads with MiXCR, one entry per CDR3 protein. The data hold some 450,000 distinct CDR3 sequences, with roughly 15% observed a single time. Another study also made use of these data, one on T cells in Graves' hyperthyroidism and ophthalmopathy. That work adds: A first-round RT-PCR of the TCR CDR3 used the HTBI primer set.

The TCR originated in a woman in her thirties with Graves disease. The sequencing here drew on peripheral blood mononuclear cells (PBMCs), taken at new diagnosis, from a patient treated with antithyroid drugs. The J gene is TRBJ2-3, the V gene TRBV6-1, with 10 bases lining up with TRBD2. The CDR3 DNA reads as TGTGCCAGCAGCCGTACCGGGACTAGCGACACAGATACGCAGTATTTT. It specifies CASSRTGTSDTDTQYF.